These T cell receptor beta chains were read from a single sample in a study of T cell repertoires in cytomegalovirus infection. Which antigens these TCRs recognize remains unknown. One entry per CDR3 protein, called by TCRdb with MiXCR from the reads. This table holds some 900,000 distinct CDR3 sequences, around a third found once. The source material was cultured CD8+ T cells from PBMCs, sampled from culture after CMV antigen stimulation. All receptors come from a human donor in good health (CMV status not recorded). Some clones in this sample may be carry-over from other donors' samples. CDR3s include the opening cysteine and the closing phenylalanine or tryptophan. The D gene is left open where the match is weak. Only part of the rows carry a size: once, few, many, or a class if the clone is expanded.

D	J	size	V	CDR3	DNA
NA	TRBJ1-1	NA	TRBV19	CASRVLDGSGGAFF	TGTGCCAGTAGGGTACTAGACGGCAGCGGGGGAGCTTTCTTT
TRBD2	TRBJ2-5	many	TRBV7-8	CASKPSGAGETQYF	TGTGCCAGCAAACCTAGCGGGGCAGGGGAGACCCAGTACTTC
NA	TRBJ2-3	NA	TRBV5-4	CASSLATGSIPTDTQYF	TGTGCCAGCAGCTTGGCCACAGGGTCGATCCCCACAGATACGCAGTATTTT
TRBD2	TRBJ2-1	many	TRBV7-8	CASSLRGGRMNEQFF	TGTGCCAGCAGCCTTCGGGGGGGCAGGATGAATGAGCAGTTCTTC
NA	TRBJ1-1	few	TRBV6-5	CASSYSGFYTEAFF	TGTGCCAGCAGTTACTCCGGGTTCTACACTGAAGCTTTCTTT
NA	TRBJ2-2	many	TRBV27	CASSFGLNTGELFF	TGTGCCAGCAGTTTTGGTCTTAACACCGGGGAGCTGTTTTTT
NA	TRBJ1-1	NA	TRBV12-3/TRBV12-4	CASRPAAEAFF	TGTGCCAGCAGACCTGCGGCTGAAGCTTTCTTT
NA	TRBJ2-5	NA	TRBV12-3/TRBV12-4	CVSRHLWQETQYF	TGTGTCAGCAGGCATCTTTGGCAAGAGACCCAGTACTTC
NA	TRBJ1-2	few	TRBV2	CASGRTENYGYTF	TGTGCCAGCGGACGGACAGAGAACTATGGCTACACCTTC
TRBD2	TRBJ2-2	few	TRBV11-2	CASSPPQRGNSGELFF	TGTGCCAGCAGCCCGCCCCAGCGGGGTAATAGCGGGGAGCTGTTTTTT
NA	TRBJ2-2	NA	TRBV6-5	CASGGTNTGELFF	TGTGCCAGCGGGGGGACCAACACCGGGGAGCTGTTTTTT
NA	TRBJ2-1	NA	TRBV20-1	CSARGANNNEQFF	TGCAGTGCTAGGGGCGCCAACAACAATGAGCAGTTCTTC
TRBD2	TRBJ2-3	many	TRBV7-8	CASSTLAGETDTQYF	TGTGCCAGCAGCACACTAGCGGGGGAGACAGATACGCAGTATTTT
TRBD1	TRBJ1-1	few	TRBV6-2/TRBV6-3	CASSYTGARDEAFF	TGTGCCAGCAGTTATACAGGGGCCCGCGATGAAGCTTTCTTT
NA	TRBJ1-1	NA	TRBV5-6	CASSLEGSPEAFF	TGTGCCAGCAGCTTGGAAGGAAGCCCTGAAGCTTTCTTT
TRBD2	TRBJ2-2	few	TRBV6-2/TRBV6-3	CASSPGLAGVAGELFF	TGTGCCAGCAGCCCCGGTCTAGCGGGGGTGGCCGGGGAGCTGTTTTTT
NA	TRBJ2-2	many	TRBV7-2	CASTYYSTTGELFF	TGTGCCAGCACTTATTATTCGACCACCGGGGAGCTGTTTTTT
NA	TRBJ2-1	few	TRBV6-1	CACPGVGLNEQFF	TGTGCCTGCCCTGGGGTAGGCCTCAATGAGCAGTTCTTC
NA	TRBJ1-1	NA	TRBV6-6	CASHLEGVNTEAFF	TGTGCCAGCCACCTGGAGGGGGTGAACACTGAAGCTTTCTTT
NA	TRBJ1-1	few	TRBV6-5	CASSYATADTEAFF	TGTGCCAGCAGTTACGCGACAGCGGACACTGAAGCTTTCTTT
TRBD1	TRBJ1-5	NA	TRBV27	CASNPGTGGGNQPQHF	TGTGCCAGCAACCCCGGGACAGGGGGCGGCAATCAGCCCCAGCATTTT
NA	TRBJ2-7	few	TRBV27	CASSLGLAIYEQYF	TGTGCCAGCAGTTTAGGGCTAGCGATCTACGAGCAGTACTTC
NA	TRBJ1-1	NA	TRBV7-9	CASSLGGGPGRTEAFF	TGTGCCAGCAGCTTAGGGGGGGGCCCAGGAAGGACTGAAGCTTTCTTT
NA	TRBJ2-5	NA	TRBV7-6	CASSFPTGQSRETQYF	TGTGCCAGCAGCTTCCCTACCGGCCAAAGTCGGGAGACCCAGTACTTC
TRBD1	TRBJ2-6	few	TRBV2	CASRGQGPTRNVLTF	TGTGCCAGCAGAGGACAGGGGCCTACTCGTAACGTCCTGACTTTC
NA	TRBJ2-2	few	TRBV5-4	CASSSWGLLGTATNTGELFF	TGTGCCAGCAGCTCCTGGGGGCTGTTAGGAACAGCTACTAACACCGGGGAGCTGTTTTTT
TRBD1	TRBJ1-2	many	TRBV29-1	CSASTGYAYTF	TGCAGCGCCTCGACAGGGTATGCCTACACCTTC